This T cell receptor (beta chain) comes out of a study of T cells in localized non-small cell lung cancer. Findings and limits, study-wide: Compared with tumor, uninvolved adjacent lung displayed greater T cell clonality, ranking highest overall. Higher blood T cell density went with longer overall survival. Because sequencing included only one region (of the tumor), heterogeneity remains possible. Adjacent lung was found to contain a median approximately 60 of the top 100 tumor clones.

Germline values: CDR1 SGHNT, CDR2 YENEEA. Germline trimming cut 3 bases from V and 4 bases from J; bases unmatched to any gene: 11. The CDR3 runs 17 residues. Sequenced by immunoSEQ multiplex PCR; TCRdb stores in-frame clones only, minus some. In the table there are some 860 clones, about 23% of which are singletons. Details on this clone: Its antigen is currently unknown.

V gene TRBV11-3 combines with J gene TRBJ2-3; 9 bases align to TRBD2. The sequencing here drew on normal lung tissue next to the tumor, taken before any cancer treatment. This receptor was taken from a female donor of 60 years or more with stage I lung adenocarcinoma. The CDR3 is CASSFFAGTSYPDTQYF. CDR3 nucleotides: TGTGCCAGCAGCTTTTTCGCCGGGACTAGCTACCCAGATACGCAGTATTTT.